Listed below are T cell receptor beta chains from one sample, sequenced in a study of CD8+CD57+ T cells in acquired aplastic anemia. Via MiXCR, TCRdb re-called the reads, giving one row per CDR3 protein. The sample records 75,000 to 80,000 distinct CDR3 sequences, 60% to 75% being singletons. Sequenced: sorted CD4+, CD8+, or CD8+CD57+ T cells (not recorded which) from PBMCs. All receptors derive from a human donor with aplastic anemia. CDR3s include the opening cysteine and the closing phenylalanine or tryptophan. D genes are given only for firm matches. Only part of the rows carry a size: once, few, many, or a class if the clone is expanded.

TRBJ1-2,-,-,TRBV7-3,CASSRERGHYGYTF,TGTGCCAGCAGCCGAGAACGTGGACACTATGGCTACACCTTC
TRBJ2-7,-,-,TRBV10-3,CASSFSPDYEQYF,TGTGCCAGCAGTTTTAGCCCTGACTACGAGCAGTACTTC
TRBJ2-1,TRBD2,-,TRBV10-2,CASSESGVSRGSEFF,TGCGCCAGCAGTGAGTCCGGGGTTTCTCGCGGGAGCGAGTTCTTC
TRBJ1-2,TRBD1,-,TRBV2,CASSHFGQGVYGYTF,TGTGCCAGCAGCCACTTCGGACAGGGGGTCTATGGCTACACCTTC
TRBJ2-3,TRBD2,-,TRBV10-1,CASSGLTSGKIDTQYF,TGCGCCAGCAGTGGGTTGACTAGCGGGAAGATAGATACGCAGTATTTT
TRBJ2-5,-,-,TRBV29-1,CSVEGGFSQETQYF,TGCAGCGTTGAAGGCGGATTTAGCCAAGAGACCCAGTACTTC
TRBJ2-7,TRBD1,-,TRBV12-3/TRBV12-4,CASSHLGTGVYEQYF,TGTGCCAGCAGCCACCTTGGGACAGGGGTCTACGAGCAGTACTTC
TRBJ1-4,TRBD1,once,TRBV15,CATSSQVRQGGEKLFF,TGTGCCACCAGCAGCCAAGTTCGACAGGGAGGCGAAAAACTGTTTTTT
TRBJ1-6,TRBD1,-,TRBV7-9,CASSPGQGSPLHF,TGTGCCAGCAGCCCAGGACAGGGATCACCCCTCCACTTT
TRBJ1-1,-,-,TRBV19,CASSIRGRGEAFF,TGTGCCAGTAGTATAAGGGGACGGGGTGAAGCTTTCTTT
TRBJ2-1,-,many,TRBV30,CACRAGDSNEQFF,TGTGCCTGCAGGGCAGGGGATAGCAATGAGCAGTTCTTC
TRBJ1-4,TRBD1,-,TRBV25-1,CASSFGTGSGEKLFF,TGTGCCAGCAGCTTTGGGACAGGGAGCGGTGAAAAACTGTTTTTT
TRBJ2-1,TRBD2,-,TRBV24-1,CATGLAGVDEQFF,TGTGCCACCGGACTAGCGGGTGTAGATGAGCAGTTCTTC
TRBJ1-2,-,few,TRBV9,CASSAYDHSGDYGYTF,TGTGCCAGCAGCGCTTACGACCACTCAGGGGACTATGGCTACACCTTC
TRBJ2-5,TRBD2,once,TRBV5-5,CASSLGLAGETQYF,TGTGCCAGCAGCTTGGGGCTAGCGGGTGAGACCCAGTACTTC
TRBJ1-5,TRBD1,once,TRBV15,CATSRDGQVGSNQPQHF,TGTGCCACCAGCAGGGACGGACAGGTCGGTAGCAATCAGCCCCAGCATTTT
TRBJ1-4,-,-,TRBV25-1,CASSALGATNEKLFF,TGTGCCAGCAGTGCGTTAGGGGCAACTAATGAAAAACTGTTTTTT
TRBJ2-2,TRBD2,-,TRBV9,CASSERLAGGTGELFF,TGTGCCAGCAGCGAGCGTCTAGCGGGGGGGACCGGGGAGCTGTTTTTT
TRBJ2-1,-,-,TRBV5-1,CASSLGRGTRSDEQFF,TGCGCCAGCAGCTTGGGAAGGGGGACACGAAGCGATGAGCAGTTCTTC
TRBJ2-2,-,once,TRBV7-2,CASSTIGPITGELFF,TGTGCCAGCAGCACTATAGGGCCGATAACCGGGGAGCTGTTTTTT
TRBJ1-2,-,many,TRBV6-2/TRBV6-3,CASSYSTQNYGYTF,TGTGCCAGCAGTTACTCGACACAGAACTATGGCTACACCTTC
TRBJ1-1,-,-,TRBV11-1,CASTPQGRGTNTEAFF,TGTGCCAGCACCCCCCAGGGGAGAGGCACGAACACTGAAGCTTTCTTT
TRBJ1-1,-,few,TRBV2,CASSEARGGTEAFF,TGTGCCAGCAGTGAAGCGCGGGGCGGCACTGAAGCTTTCTTT
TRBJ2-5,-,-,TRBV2,CASQGVETQYF,TGTGCCAGCCAAGGGGTGGAGACCCAGTACTTC
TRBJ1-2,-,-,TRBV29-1,CSVDFRNKPGLPDYGYTF,TGCAGCGTTGACTTTCGTAATAAACCGGGTCTTCCCGACTATGGCTACACCTTC
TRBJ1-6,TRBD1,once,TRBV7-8,CASSQGQANSPLHF,TGTGCCAGCAGCCAAGGACAGGCTAATTCACCCCTCCACTTT
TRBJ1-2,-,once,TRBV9,CASSAGQNPYGYTF,TGTGCCAGCAGCGCTGGACAGAACCCATATGGCTACACCTTC
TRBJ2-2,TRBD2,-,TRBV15,CATSTGLAGPNTGELFF,TGTGCCACCAGCACAGGACTAGCGGGACCAAACACCGGGGAGCTGTTTTTT
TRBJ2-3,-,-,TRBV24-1,CASSPGVYADTQYF,TGTGCCTCCAGTCCAGGGGTTTACGCAGATACGCAGTATTTT
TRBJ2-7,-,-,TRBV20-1,CSASVGRGGEQYF,TGCAGTGCTAGTGTGGGCAGGGGGGGTGAGCAGTACTTC
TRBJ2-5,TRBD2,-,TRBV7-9,CASSPGLDFETQYF,TGTGCCAGCAGCCCGGGACTAGATTTTGAGACCCAGTACTTC
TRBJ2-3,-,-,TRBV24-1,CATSGETDTQYF,TGTGCCACCTCGGGGGAGACGGATACGCAGTATTTT
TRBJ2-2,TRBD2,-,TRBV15,CATSRTSGTGELFF,TGTGCCACCAGCAGAACTAGCGGCACCGGGGAGCTGTTTTTT
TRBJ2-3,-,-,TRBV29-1,CSGCGNTDTQYF,TGCAGCGGTTGCGGGAACACAGATACGCAGTATTTT
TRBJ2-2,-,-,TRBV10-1,CASSGLGNTGELFF,TGCGCCAGCAGTGGACTAGGAAACACCGGGGAGCTGTTTTTT
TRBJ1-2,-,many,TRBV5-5,CASSLELERAGGYTF,TGTGCCAGCAGCTTGGAATTGGAACGGGCGGGAGGCTACACCTTC
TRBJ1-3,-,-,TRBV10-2,CASSGGLLFRPSGNTIYF,TGCGCCAGCAGTGGGGGCTTGCTGTTTCGTCCCTCTGGAAACACCATATATTTT
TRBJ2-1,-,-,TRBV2,CASSLGGPDEQFF,TGTGCCAGCAGTTTGGGGGGGCCGGATGAGCAGTTCTTC
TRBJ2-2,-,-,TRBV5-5,CASSLEWARSTGELFF,TGTGCCAGCAGCTTGGAGTGGGCTAGGAGCACCGGGGAGCTGTTTTTT
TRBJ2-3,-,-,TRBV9,CASSVAGGDTQYF,TGTGCCAGCAGCGTAGCTGGGGGAGATACGCAGTATTTT
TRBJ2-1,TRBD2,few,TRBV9,CASSPRPSGNYNEQFF,TGTGCCAGCAGCCCCCGGCCTAGCGGCAATTACAATGAGCAGTTCTTC
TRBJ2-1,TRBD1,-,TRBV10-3,CAISVDRAYNEQFF,TGTGCCATCAGTGTGGACAGGGCTTACAATGAGCAGTTCTTC